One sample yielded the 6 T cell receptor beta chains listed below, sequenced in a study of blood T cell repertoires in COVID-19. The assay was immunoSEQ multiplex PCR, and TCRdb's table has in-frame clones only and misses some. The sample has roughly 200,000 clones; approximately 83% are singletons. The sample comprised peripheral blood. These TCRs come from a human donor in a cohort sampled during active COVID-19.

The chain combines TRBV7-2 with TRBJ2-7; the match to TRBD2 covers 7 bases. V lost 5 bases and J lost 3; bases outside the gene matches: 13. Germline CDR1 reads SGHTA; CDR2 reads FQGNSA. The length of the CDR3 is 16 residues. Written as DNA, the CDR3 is TGTGCCAGCAGCGTTAGTAGGCCTAGCGGTGGCTACGAGCAGTACTTC. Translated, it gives CASSVSRPSGGYEQYF.

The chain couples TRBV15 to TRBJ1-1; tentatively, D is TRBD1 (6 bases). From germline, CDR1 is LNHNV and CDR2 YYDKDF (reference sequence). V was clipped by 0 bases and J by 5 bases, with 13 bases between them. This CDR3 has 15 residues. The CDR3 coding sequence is TGTGCCACCAGCAGAGAGGGAGGGGGTCAGACTGAAGCTTTCTTT. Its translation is CATSREGGGQTEAFF. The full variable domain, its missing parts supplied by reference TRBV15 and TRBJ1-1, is DAMVIQNPRYQVTQFGKPVTLSCSQTLNHNVMYWYQQKSSQAPKLLFHYYDKDFNNEADTPDNFQSRRPNTSFCFLDIRSPGLGDTAMYLCATSREGGGQTEAFFGQGTRLTVV.

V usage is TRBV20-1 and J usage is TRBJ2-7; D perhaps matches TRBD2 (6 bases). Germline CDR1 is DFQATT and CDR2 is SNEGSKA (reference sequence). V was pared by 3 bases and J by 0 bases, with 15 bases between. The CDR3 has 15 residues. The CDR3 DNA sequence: TGCAGTGCTAGTCGCGGGACCATCAGCTCCTACGAGCAGTACTTC. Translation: CSASRGTISSYEQYF.

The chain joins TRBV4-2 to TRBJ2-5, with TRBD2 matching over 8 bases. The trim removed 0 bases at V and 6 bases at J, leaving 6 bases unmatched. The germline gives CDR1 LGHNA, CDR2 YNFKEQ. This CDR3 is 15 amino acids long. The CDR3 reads CASSQDRTSSQTQYF. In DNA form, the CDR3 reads TGTGCCAGCAGCCAAGATAGGACTAGCAGCCAGACCCAGTACTTC.

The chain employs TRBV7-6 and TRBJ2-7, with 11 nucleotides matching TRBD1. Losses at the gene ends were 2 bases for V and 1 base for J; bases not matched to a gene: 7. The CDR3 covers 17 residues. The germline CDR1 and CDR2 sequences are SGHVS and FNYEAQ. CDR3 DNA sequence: TGTGCCAGCAGCTTAATGCCGGGACAGGGGGTTTCCTACGAGCAGTACTTC. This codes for CASSLMPGQGVSYEQYF.

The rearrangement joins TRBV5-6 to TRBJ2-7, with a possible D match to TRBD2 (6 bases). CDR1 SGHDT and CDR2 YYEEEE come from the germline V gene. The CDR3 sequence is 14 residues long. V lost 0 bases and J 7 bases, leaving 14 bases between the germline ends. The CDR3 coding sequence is TGTGCCAGCAGCTTGGATTTTCCAGGGAGGGAGCAGTACTTC. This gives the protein CASSLDFPGREQYF.